A selection of T cell receptor beta chains follows, all from one sample in a study of blood T cell repertoires in COVID-19. Clones were sequenced by immunoSEQ multiplex PCR, and TCRdb holds only the in-frame ones, with some missing. Of under 400,000 clones listed, approximately 89% are singletons. Sequenced sample: peripheral blood. The source is a woman aged 55 to 70 with COVID-19, enrolled during active disease. The CDR3 runs from the conserved cysteine through the conserved F or W. D genes are given only for firm matches. Rows give clone size only sometimes, using once, few, many, or a class for an expanded clone.

CDR3nt | CDR3aa | abundance | j_gene | v_gene | d_gene
TGTGCCAGCAGTTTGGGACAGAACTATGGCTACACCTTC | CASSLGQNYGYTF | NA | TRBJ1-2 | TRBV6-2/TRBV6-3 | TRBD1
TGTGCCAGCGGAACGGGACAGACCGCGAATGGCTACACCTTC | CASGTGQTANGYTF | NA | TRBJ1-2 | TRBV6-5 | TRBD1
TGTGCCTGGAGTGGGGGCTTAAATCAGCCCCAGCATTTT | CAWSGGLNQPQHF | few | TRBJ1-5 | TRBV30 | NA
TGTGCCAGCAGCCCGACGCCGACAGGGGGCGAGGACTATGGCTACACCTTC | CASSPTPTGGEDYGYTF | NA | TRBJ1-2 | TRBV13 | TRBD1
TGTGCCAGCAGTTACCGGACAGGAATTAACTATGGCTACACCTTC | CASSYRTGINYGYTF | NA | TRBJ1-2 | TRBV6-6 | TRBD1
TGTGCCAGCAGTTTATTCACAGGGTTACGGAGTCAGCCCCAGCATTTT | CASSLFTGLRSQPQHF | NA | TRBJ1-5 | TRBV28 | NA
TGCGCCAGCAGCTTGGTACCAGGGGACTACGAGCAGTACTTC | CASSLVPGDYEQYF | NA | TRBJ2-7 | TRBV5-1 | NA
TGTGCCAGCAGAGACTGGGGGAACGTGGCTAGCGCGAACACCGGGGAGCTGTTTTTT | CASRDWGNVASANTGELFF | NA | TRBJ2-2 | TRBV6-7 | NA
TGTGCCAGCAGCTTAGGATACTGGAACACCGGGGAGCTGTTTTTT | CASSLGYWNTGELFF | NA | TRBJ2-2 | TRBV7-2 | NA
TGTGCCACACTATATCGGTCATCCGACACTGAAGCTTTCTTT | CATLYRSSDTEAFF | NA | TRBJ1-1 | TRBV6-6 | NA
TGTGCCAGCATGGCGAGACAGAGACCTAATGAAAAACTGTTTTTT | CASMARQRPNEKLFF | NA | TRBJ1-4 | TRBV2 | NA
TGCGCCAGCAGCAACGTGGGGGGGGGCCGGGAGACCCAGTACTTC | CASSNVGGGRETQYF | NA | TRBJ2-5 | TRBV4-1 | NA
TGCGCCAGCAGCCCGAACAGGGGGCGAGGCGATGGCTACACCTTC | CASSPNRGRGDGYTF | NA | TRBJ1-2 | TRBV5-1 | TRBD1
TGTGCCAGCAGCAGGACAGGGGCCAGCAATCAGCCCCAGCATTTT | CASSRTGASNQPQHF | once | TRBJ1-5 | TRBV7-2 | TRBD1
TGTGCCAGCAGTTTAAAGGGGGGGACTGAAGCTTTCTTT | CASSLKGGTEAFF | NA | TRBJ1-1 | TRBV27 | NA
TGTGCCAGCAGTTTACGTCGCCCGAACTCGGGCAATCAGCCCCAGCATTTT | CASSLRRPNSGNQPQHF | NA | TRBJ1-5 | TRBV27 | NA
TGCGCCAGCAGTCCTCAGGGTAACTATGGCTACACCTTC | CASSPQGNYGYTF | NA | TRBJ1-2 | TRBV5-1 | NA
TGCGCCAGCAGCATGGGACAGGGCTACAATGAGCAGTTCTTC | CASSMGQGYNEQFF | NA | TRBJ2-1 | TRBV5-1 | TRBD1
TGTGCCAGCTCACCAGGACAGGGATATGGCTACACCTTC | CASSPGQGYGYTF | NA | TRBJ1-2 | TRBV18 | TRBD1
TGTGCCAGTAGCGCAGCCGGGGGCAATCAGCCCCAGCATTTT | CASSAAGGNQPQHF | NA | TRBJ1-5 | TRBV19 | NA
TGTGCCAGCAGCCTTGGGGGCGCCGGGGCCAACGTCCTGACTTTC | CASSLGGAGANVLTF | NA | TRBJ2-6 | TRBV7-3 | NA
TGTGCCAGCAGCTTCTCTCGGGGGACCAGCACAGATACGCAGTATTTT | CASSFSRGTSTDTQYF | NA | TRBJ2-3 | TRBV11-2 | NA
TGTGCCAGTCGCGGCGGGGGGAACACCGGGGAGCTGTTTTTT | CASRGGGNTGELFF | NA | TRBJ2-2 | TRBV19 | TRBD2
TGTGCCAGCAGTGAGATAGGGGGGGGCACTGAAGCTTTCTTT | CASSEIGGGTEAFF | NA | TRBJ1-1 | TRBV6-1 | NA
TGTGCCAGCAGCCGGGGAACGGTTAATGAAAAACTGTTTTTT | CASSRGTVNEKLFF | NA | TRBJ1-4 | TRBV6-5 | NA
TGTGCCAGTAGTCCCTGGGGGCGCAATCAGCCCCAGCATTTT | CASSPWGRNQPQHF | NA | TRBJ1-5 | TRBV19 | NA
TGCAGCGTTCGACAGTCCTACAATGAGCAGTTCTTC | CSVRQSYNEQFF | NA | TRBJ2-1 | TRBV29-1 | NA
TGTGCCAGCAGCCCCTTAGGGACAGGGGCATCAGAGACCCAGTACTTC | CASSPLGTGASETQYF | NA | TRBJ2-5 | TRBV25-1 | TRBD1
TGTGCCAGTAGTAGAAAGGACAGGGGGAGGACTGAAGCTTTCTTT | CASSRKDRGRTEAFF | NA | TRBJ1-1 | TRBV19 | TRBD1
TGTGCCAGCAGCTTAACAGGGTTGAACACTGAAGCTTTCTTT | CASSLTGLNTEAFF | once | TRBJ1-1 | TRBV7-6 | NA
TGTGCCAGCAGCGTAGGCAGGGGACAGGGTGAGACCCAGTACTTC | CASSVGRGQGETQYF | NA | TRBJ2-5 | TRBV9 | TRBD1
TGTGCCAGCAGCTTGGCCCTTAATTCACCCCTCCACTTT | CASSLALNSPLHF | NA | TRBJ1-6 | TRBV5-5 | NA
TGTGCCACCAGCAGAATCTTCACGGGACGGGGGTCTGGAAACACCATATATTTT | CATSRIFTGRGSGNTIYF | NA | TRBJ1-3 | TRBV15 | NA
TGTGCCAGCAGCCCCGACAGAGCCCACCCTGAAGCTTTCTTT | CASSPDRAHPEAFF | NA | TRBJ1-1 | TRBV7-3 | NA
TGTGCCAGCAGCCTGTTAGCGGGGGGGCTTCAAGAGACCCAGTACTTC | CASSLLAGGLQETQYF | NA | TRBJ2-5 | TRBV3-1/TRBV3-2 | TRBD2
TGTGCCAGCAGCATCGACAGGGTATCCTACAATGAGCAGTTCTTC | CASSIDRVSYNEQFF | NA | TRBJ2-1 | TRBV5-5 | TRBD1
TGTGCCAGCAGTCGGATCAGGGAGGGCTATGGCTACACCTTC | CASSRIREGYGYTF | NA | TRBJ1-2 | TRBV28 | NA
TGTGCCAGCCGTGACCCTAGCGGGGGATCCGGCGAGGAGCAGTTCTTC | CASRDPSGGSGEEQFF | NA | TRBJ2-1 | TRBV19 | TRBD2
TGTGCCAGCAGCTTAAGGGGGTTCAATGAGCAGTTCTTC | CASSLRGFNEQFF | NA | TRBJ2-1 | TRBV11-3 | NA
TGCGCCAGCTCCGGGACTTTGAACACCGGGGAGCTGTTTTTT | CASSGTLNTGELFF | NA | TRBJ2-2 | TRBV4-1 | NA
TGTGCCAGTACCGAAGACAGGGGAAACTATGGCTACACCTTC | CASTEDRGNYGYTF | NA | TRBJ1-2 | TRBV19 | TRBD1
TGTGCCAGCAGTTACCAAGGGACAGGGTTCACCTACGAGCAGTACTTC | CASSYQGTGFTYEQYF | NA | TRBJ2-7 | TRBV6-5 | TRBD1
TGCGCCAGCAGTTCGGTTTCGAACACCGGGGAGCTGTTTTTT | CASSSVSNTGELFF | NA | TRBJ2-2 | TRBV5-1 | NA
TGTGCCGGATACAGGGTTGGGACGGGCTATGGCTACACCTTC | CAGYRVGTGYGYTF | NA | TRBJ1-2 | TRBV6-5 | NA